The next 28 T cell receptor beta chains were all read from a single sample in a study of blood T cell repertoires in COVID-19. This table comes from immunoSEQ multiplex PCR, and its TCRdb copy is limited to in-frame clones, with some not included. The top ten clones hold less than 20% of a sample with some 220,000 clones, 80% to 90% of them seen once. Source material: peripheral blood. The source is a woman over 75 with active or convalescent COVID-19.

The V and J genes are TRBV7-9 and TRBJ1-4; D might be TRBD1 (6 bases). The ends were cut back, 1 base at V and 6 bases at J, with 9 bases in the middle. CDR1 is SEHNR, CDR2 FQNEAQ, per germline (reference sequence). There are 14 residues in the CDR3. In DNA form, the CDR3 reads TGTGCCAGCAGCTTAGGGGCAGGGGATGAAAAACTGTTTTTT. Amino acid sequence: CASSLGAGDEKLFF.

V and J are TRBV5-1 and TRBJ1-1, with TRBD1 matching over 10 bases. V was clipped by 0 bases and J by 5 bases; unmatched bases: 13. The CDR3 extends over 18 amino acids. The V gene's germline CDR1 is SGHRS and CDR2 YFSETQ. The CDR3 nucleotides read TGCGCCAGCAGCTTGGCCGGGATAGGGACAGGGGCTAGGACTGAAGCTTTCTTT. This sequence encodes CASSLAGIGTGARTEAFF.

This clone has a handful of counts. The chain has TRBV5-4 and TRBJ2-7, with 10 bases that match TRBD2. Germline trimming cut 0 bases from V and 0 bases from J; bases unmatched to any gene: 6. Germline V CDR1 and CDR2: SGHNT, YYREEE (reference sequence). The CDR3 contains 17 residues. DNA for the CDR3: TGTGCCAGCAGCTTGGGGCTTAGCGGGAGGTCCTCCTACGAGCAGTACTTC. Its protein is CASSLGLSGRSSYEQYF.

The V gene is TRBV7-2, the J gene TRBJ1-2; D ambiguous. This CDR3 region has 16 residues. Trimming pared 1 base from V and 3 bases from J, leaving 15 bases between. The germline V gene has CDR1 SGHTA and CDR2 FQGNSA. The CDR3 sequence: CASSLDRTEKYYGYTF. The DNA for the CDR3 is TGTGCCAGCAGCTTAGATAGAACAGAGAAATACTATGGCTACACCTTC.

The chain uses TRBV15 and TRBJ2-7; D is possibly TRBD1 (7 bases). V lost 1 base and J lost 5, with 18 bases in between. Germline CDR1 LNHNV, CDR2 YYDKDF (reference sequence). The CDR3 extends over 16 amino acids. In nucleotides, the CDR3 is TGTGCCACCAGCAGAGTGCTCGGCAGGGGGGCGAACGAGCAGTACTTC. Translation gives CATSRVLGRGANEQYF.

About this clone: Other DNA sequences in this sample translate to the same CDR3. This sequence joins TRBV5-1 and TRBJ1-1, with unresolved D. The germline CDR1 and CDR2 sequences are SGHRS and YFSETQ. The germline V and J ends were trimmed by 1 base and 0 bases, with 7 bases remaining between them. This CDR3 comprises 14 residues. CDR3 sequence reads: CASSLNSLNTEAFF. CDR3 DNA sequence: TGCGCCAGCAGCTTGAACAGTCTGAACACTGAAGCTTTCTTT.

In nucleotides, the CDR3 is TGTGCCAGCAGTTCCTGGGCGGGGGGCCGATTGGGAGATACGCAGTATTTT. Translated: CASSSWAGGRLGDTQYF. The J gene is TRBJ2-3, the V gene TRBV28, with TRBD2 matching over 8 bases. This CDR3 is built from 17 residues. CDR1 and CDR2 from the germline V gene are MDHEN and SYDVKM. The V and J ends lost 4 bases and 5 bases, in that order; junction bases with no gene match: 14.

The V call is TRBV7-6, the J call TRBJ1-2; 10 nucleotides match TRBD1. The CDR3 runs to 14 residues. After removal of 5 bases from V and 7 bases from J, the junction contained 7 bases not matched to a gene. Looked up from germline, CDR1 is SGHVS and CDR2 is FNYEAQ. This CDR3 is CASSKGQGEGGYTF. The DNA of the CDR3 is TGTGCCAGCAGCAAAGGACAGGGGGAAGGTGGCTACACCTTC.

The rearrangement uses TRBV15 and TRBJ1-3; 9 bases line up with TRBD1. The CDR3 loop spans 15 amino acids. Germline V lookup: CDR1 LNHNV, CDR2 YYDKDF (reference sequence). The junction had 19 bases not matched to a gene; V was cut back by 11 bases and J by 11 bases. CDR3 bases: TGTGCCCCCGACAGGGGGGGACACCGAGTTGTAGCCATATATTTT. As protein: CAPDRGGHRVVAIYF. Variable domain in full (rest from reference TRBV15 and TRBJ1-3): DAMVIQNPRYQVTQFGKPVTLSCSQTLNHNVMYWYQQKSSQAPKLLFHYYDKDFNNEADTPDNFQSRRPNTSFCFLDIRSPGLGDTAMYLCAPDRGGHRVVAIYFGEGSWLTVV.

The chain recombines TRBV7-2 with TRBJ1-1; 9 nucleotides agree with TRBD1. There are 16 residues in the CDR3. V dropped 5 bases and J dropped 4; count of bases not matched to a gene: 11. The V gene's germline CDR1 is SGHTA and CDR2 FQGNSA. CDR3 loop: CASSVQYGTGSTEAFF. The CDR3 DNA follows: TGTGCCAGCAGCGTCCAGTACGGGACAGGGTCCACTGAAGCTTTCTTT.

This chain uses TRBV6-5 with TRBJ2-7; 7 nucleotides align to TRBD1. The CDR3 runs 15 residues. V trimming: 2 bases; J trimming: 3 bases; junction bases outside the gene matches: 7. The V gene's germline CDR1 is MNHEY and CDR2 SVGAGI. The CDR3: CASSYSRDRDYEQYF. CDR3 nucleotide sequence: TGTGCCAGCAGTTACAGCCGGGACAGAGACTACGAGCAGTACTTC.

This clone was recorded only once. The chain is built from TRBV6-6 and TRBJ2-7; D gene uncertain. Germline V gene lookup returns CDR1 MNHNY and CDR2 SVGAGI (reference sequence). The CDR3 is made up of 13 amino acids. Trimming left V 6 bases short and J 2 bases short, with 11 bases between. The CDR3 here is CASSQRSPYEQYF. CDR3 in DNA: TGTGCCAGCAGCCAACGGTCCCCCTACGAGCAGTACTTC.

This clone was detected only a few times. V is TRBV28 and J is TRBJ1-4, with 9 bases matching TRBD1. This CDR3 has 12 residues. The ends lost 10 bases at V and 5 bases at J; junction bases unmatched: 2. CDR1 and CDR2 (germline): MDHEN, SYDVKM. CDR3 region: CATGTGNEKLFF. The CDR3 DNA is TGTGCCACCGGGACAGGGAATGAAAAACTGTTTTTT.

The chain is built from TRBV19 and TRBJ2-7, with 8 bases identical to TRBD2. In germline, CDR1 is LNHDA, CDR2 SQIVND (reference sequence). J lost 0 bases, V lost 5 bases, and 0 bases had no gene match. The CDR3 sequence is 13 residues long. The CDR3 reads CASSLAGSYEQYF. The CDR3 DNA reads as TGTGCCAGTAGTCTAGCGGGCTCCTACGAGCAGTACTTC.

V gene TRBV28 combines with J gene TRBJ1-2; 9 nucleotides align to TRBD1. Germline values: CDR1 MDHEN, CDR2 SYDVKM. The V and J ends lost 10 bases and 0 bases, in that order; junction bases with no gene match: 15. The CDR3 consists of 17 residues. The DNA for the CDR3 is TGTGCCACCCGCAGCACAGGGGGCTTTTTATCTAACTATGGCTACACCTTC. Encoded protein: CATRSTGGFLSNYGYTF.

The gene calls are TRBV5-1 and TRBJ1-6, with D possibly TRBD1 on 5 matching bases. Germline V gene data show CDR1 as SGHRS and CDR2 as YFSETQ. The CDR3 length is 15 residues. The germline V and J ends were trimmed by 5 bases and 8 bases, with 17 bases remaining between them. The CDR3 loop is CASRDRAQGDSPLHF. The CDR3 DNA is TGCGCCAGCAGGGACCGGGCGCAGGGCGATTCACCCCTCCACTTT.

CDR3 DNA sequence: TGTGCCAGCAGCCAAGGGCTTCAGACAGTCACTGAAGCTTTCTTT. This translates into CASSQGLQTVTEAFF. The chain joins TRBV3-1 (or the pseudogene TRBV3-2) to TRBJ1-1; D is perhaps TRBD1 (5 bases). Germline CDR1 reads LGHDT; CDR2 reads YNNKEL (reference sequence). V lost 1 base to trimming and J lost 4 bases, with 13 bases between them. The CDR3 extends over 15 amino acids.

The chain links TRBV18 to TRBJ2-5; 10 bases are shared with TRBD2. Per germline, CDR1 KGHSH and CDR2 LQKENI. With 2 bases clipped from V and 5 bases from J, the junction kept 14 bases outside the gene matches. The CDR3 runs 18 residues. CDR3 residues: CASSPARGTSGIGETQYF. The CDR3 region has the DNA TGTGCCAGCTCACCAGCTCGGGGAACTAGCGGGATAGGGGAGACCCAGTACTTC.

The chain combines TRBV29-1 with TRBJ1-2; 8 nucleotides agree with TRBD1. The V and J ends lost 4 bases and 2 bases, in that order; junction bases with no gene match: 6. Germline V CDR1 and CDR2: SQVTM, ANQGSEA. The CDR3 sequence is 14 residues long. The CDR3 protein is CSVAGQGFNYGYTF. The DNA of the CDR3 is TGCAGCGTTGCTGGACAGGGCTTCAACTATGGCTACACCTTC.

The genes are TRBV19 and TRBJ2-1; possibly TRBD2 for D (6 bases). This CDR3 spans 13 amino acids. V dropped 10 bases and J dropped 3 bases, with 13 bases sitting between them. Germline CDR1 is LNHDA and CDR2 is SQIVND (reference sequence). In DNA form, the CDR3 reads TGTGCCACCGCGCGGGGAAACTACAATGAGCAGTTCTTC. Translating gives CATARGNYNEQFF.

The genes are TRBV13 and TRBJ1-6, with D unresolved. The CDR3 spans 14 residues. V lost 3 bases and J 6 bases, leaving 9 bases between the germline ends. Per the germline V gene, CDR1 is PRHDT and CDR2 is FYEKMQ (reference sequence). CDR3 nucleotide sequence: TGTGCCAGCAGCTTGGGAGCCCTTAATTCACCCCTCCACTTT. As protein: CASSLGALNSPLHF.

The chain joins TRBV5-4 to TRBJ2-4; possibly TRBD1 for D (6 bases). Germline V gene sequence: CDR1 SGHNT, CDR2 YYREEE (reference sequence). Deletions cut 4 bases from V and 2 bases from J, with 19 bases between. This CDR3 spans 17 amino acids. CDR3 loop: CASSPDPTGLTKNIQYF. The CDR3 nucleotides are TGTGCCAGCAGCCCTGACCCCACAGGGTTAACCAAAAACATTCAGTACTTC.

A remark on this clone: At one of its ends the junction is not consistent with the germline gene, which may arise from a read error. V usage is TRBV4-1 and J usage is TRBJ2-7; weak D call: TRBD1 (5 bases). This CDR3 is built from 11 residues. Germline assignment: CDR1 MGHRA and CDR2 YSYEKL. In DNA form, the CDR3 reads TGTAAAATGGGCAGGGTATACGAGCAGTACTTC. Protein product: CKMGRVYEQYF.

The genes are TRBV5-1 and TRBJ1-2; D is unclear. V gave up 6 bases and J gave up 2 bases, with 17 bases separating them. Per germline, CDR1 SGHRS and CDR2 YFSETQ. This CDR3 has 15 amino acids. This CDR3 is CASNLSPTENYGYTF. The DNA for the CDR3 is TGCGCCAGCAACTTAAGTCCTACAGAGAACTATGGCTACACCTTC.

This clone has just one count. As DNA, the CDR3 is TGCGCCAGCAGTCAATCAATTTTTCCGGGGGTGGATGAGCAGTTCTTC. As protein: CASSQSIFPGVDEQFF. The chain is built from TRBV23-1 and TRBJ2-1; tentatively, D is TRBD2 (6 bases). TRBV23-1 is noted as an ORF with a role that remains uncertain. The CDR3 totals 16 residues. Deletions cut 0 bases from V and 8 bases from J, with 17 bases between.

This chain joins TRBV5-4 and TRBJ2-1; 13 bases fit TRBD2. This CDR3 spans 17 amino acids. V shed 0 bases, J shed 7 bases, and the junction held 7 bases outside the gene matches. Germline values: CDR1 SGHNT, CDR2 YYREEE (reference sequence). The CDR3 sequence: CASSLGPGLAGLNEQFF. The DNA of the CDR3 is TGTGCCAGCAGCTTGGGTCCGGGACTAGCGGGGTTGAATGAGCAGTTCTTC.

This chain links TRBV19 with TRBJ2-3; TRBD2 aligns across 7 bases. Germline trimming cut 5 bases from V and 2 bases from J; bases unmatched to any gene: 10. From germline, CDR1 is LNHDA and CDR2 SQIVND (reference sequence). The CDR3 runs to 16 residues. CDR3 residues: CASSRRLASSTDTQYF. The CDR3 DNA reads as TGTGCCAGTAGTCGGAGACTAGCATCTTCCACAGATACGCAGTATTTT.

The CDR3 nucleotides read TGCGCCAGCAGCCCCGGGACAGGAAGGACAGATACGCAGTATTTT. It translates to CASSPGTGRTDTQYF. This chain joins TRBV5-1 and TRBJ2-3, with 8 bases lining up with TRBD1. The CDR3 totals 15 residues. Germline CDR1 is SGHRS and CDR2 is YFSETQ. V was pared by 4 bases and J by 3 bases, with 7 bases of the junction left unmatched.